One T cell receptor beta chain is described in this entry. The antigen is unknown. Peptide-pool stimulation followed by sequencing identified expanded antigen-specific CD4+ clonotypes in the ViraFEST assay. Cultured cells yielded isolated CD4+ T cells after nine to ten days. Nucleocapsid antibodies stayed negative before and after vaccination, showing no earlier SARS-CoV-2 infection. Wells of a few million PBMC each were grown with 7.5 to 10 IU/ml IL-2 and about 10 ug/ml peptides. On days 3 and 7, fresh IL-2 medium replaced half the medium. This CDR3 region has 13 residues. Per the germline V gene, CDR1 is MNHEY and CDR2 is SVGEGT. V dropped 4 bases and J dropped 1 base, with 7 bases sitting between them. These data originate in a study of vaccination effects on CD4 cells after COVID-19. Study-wide results and limits: From healthy vaccinees, only 1 of 255 vaccine-induced clones also reacted to common cold coronaviruses. The authors studied few convalescent patients and collected no early post-infection timepoints.

TCRdb's table, derived via immunoSEQ multiplex PCR, lists solely in-frame clones and lacks some. The data show some 68,000 clones, under 90% seen once. This sequence joins TRBV6-2 or TRBV6-3 and TRBJ1-1, with D unclear. The sequenced sample was CD4+ T cells from PBMCs cultured with SARS-CoV-2 spike peptides, obtained before COVID-19 vaccination. The sequence derives from a human donor who received a COVID-19 vaccine. CDR3 nucleotides: TGTGCCAGCAGTTCCGCCGGGAACACTGAAGCTTTCTTT. Its protein product is CASSSAGNTEAFF.